These 5 T cell receptor beta chains originate from one sample sequenced in a study of T cells in tuberculosis. Some clones are missing from TCRdb's copy, which holds only in-frame ones; the method was immunoSEQ multiplex PCR. Altogether 70,000 to 95,000 clones are present, under 95% being singletons, with the ten largest covering approximately 2%. Thawed, overnight-rested PBMC were stained with GMM-loaded CD1B tetramer, viability dye and anti-CD3, then sorted. The CD1B tetramers carried C32 glucose monomycolate purified from Rhodococcus equi. The sequenced sample was CD1b-GMM tetramer-negative cells sorted from PBMCs. Receptors originate from an adult woman with latent tuberculosis.

The rearrangement uses TRBV15 and TRBJ2-2, with TRBD1 as a possible D gene (5 bases). The CDR3 loop spans 14 amino acids. The V gene lost 4 bases and the J gene lost 6 bases, with 12 bases spanning the gap. Germline V gene sequence: CDR1 LNHNV, CDR2 YYDKDF (reference sequence). CDR3 nucleotide sequence: TGTGCCACCAGCAATCGCAGGGCGGCCGGGGAGCTGTTTTTT. This gives the protein CATSNRRAAGELFF.

J is TRBJ2-3 and V is TRBV2; D gene ambiguous. This CDR3 region has 14 residues. V was clipped by 1 base and J by 10 bases, with 15 bases between them. Germline values: CDR1 SNHLY, CDR2 FYNNEI. DNA of the CDR3: TGTGCCAGCAGTGAAGAAGAGTCGATTGATGCGCAGTATTTT. This codes for CASSEEESIDAQYF.

The chain employs TRBV29-1 and TRBJ2-1; no definite D call. From germline, CDR1 is SQVTM and CDR2 ANQGSEA. The length of the CDR3 is 15 residues. Trimming took off 4 bases at V and 0 bases at J, with 13 bases between the two ends. CDR3 in DNA: TGCAGCGTTGTTCGAGGCGCATCCTCCTACAATGAGCAGTTCTTC. This codes for CSVVRGASSYNEQFF.

V usage is TRBV4-1 and J usage is TRBJ1-5, with D perhaps TRBD1 (5 bases). V was shortened by 1 base and J by 3 bases, with 10 bases between the two germline ends. This CDR3 is 15 amino acids long. The V gene's germline CDR1 is MGHRA and CDR2 YSYEKL. The CDR3, as DNA: TGCGCCAGCAGCCAAGTTCGGGGGGTCAATCAGCCCCAGCATTTT. This gives the protein CASSQVRGVNQPQHF.

This chain uses TRBV27 with TRBJ2-5; 12 bases are shared with TRBD2. The end of the DNA aligns better with TRBJ2-7, so the J call may be wrong. The germline V gene has CDR1 MNHEY and CDR2 SMNVEV (reference sequence). The CDR3 length is 15 residues. The CDR3 region has the DNA TGTGCCAGCAGATTACTAGCGGGGGGCCCCTACGAGCAGTACTTC. Amino acid sequence: CASRLLAGGPYEQYF.